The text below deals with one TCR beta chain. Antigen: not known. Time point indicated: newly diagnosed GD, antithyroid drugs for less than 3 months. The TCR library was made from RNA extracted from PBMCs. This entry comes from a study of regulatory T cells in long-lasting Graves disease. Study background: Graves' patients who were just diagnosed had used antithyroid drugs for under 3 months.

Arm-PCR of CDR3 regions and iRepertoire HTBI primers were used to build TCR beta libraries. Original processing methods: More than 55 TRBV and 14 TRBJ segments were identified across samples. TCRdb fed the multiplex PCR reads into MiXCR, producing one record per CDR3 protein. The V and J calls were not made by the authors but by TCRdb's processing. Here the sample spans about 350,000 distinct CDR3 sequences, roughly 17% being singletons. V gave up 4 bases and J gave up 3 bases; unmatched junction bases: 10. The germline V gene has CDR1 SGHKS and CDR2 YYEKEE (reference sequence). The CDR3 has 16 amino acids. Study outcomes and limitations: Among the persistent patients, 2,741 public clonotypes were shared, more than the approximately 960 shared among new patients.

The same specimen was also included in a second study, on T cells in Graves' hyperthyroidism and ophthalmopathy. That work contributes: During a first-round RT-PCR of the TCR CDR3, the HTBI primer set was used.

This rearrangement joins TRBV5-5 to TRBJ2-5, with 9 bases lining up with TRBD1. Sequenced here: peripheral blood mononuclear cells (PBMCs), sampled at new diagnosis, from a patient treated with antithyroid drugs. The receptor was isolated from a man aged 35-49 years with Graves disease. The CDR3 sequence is CASSDFDWTGEETQYF. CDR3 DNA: TGTGCCAGCAGCGACTTTGATTGGACAGGGGAAGAGACCCAGTACTTC.